Presented here are 29 T cell receptor beta chains from one specimen sequenced in a study of T cell responses to AZD1222 COVID-19 vaccine. Sequencing was performed with immunoSEQ multiplex PCR; in TCRdb, only in-frame clones are kept and a portion is missing. The data show around 120,000 clones, approximately 94% seen once. Sample: peripheral blood, taken 28 days after the second AZD1222 dose. The receptors derive from an adult who received the AZD1222 COVID-19 vaccine.

V usage is TRBV7-9 and J usage is TRBJ2-5; D unclear. Germline CDR1 is SEHNR and CDR2 is FQNEAQ (reference sequence). V lost 6 bases and J lost 2, with 19 bases in between. The CDR3 sequence is 16 residues long. CDR3 nucleotides: TGTGCCAGCAGGCCTCGGTCTACAGTGGGTCAAGAGACCCAGTACTTC. It specifies CASRPRSTVGQETQYF.

This clone was counted a single time. The CDR3 nucleotides are TGTGCCAGCAGGACCATGGGGTTATCCGGGGAGCTGTTTTTT. This gives the protein CASRTMGLSGELFF. J is TRBJ2-2 and V is TRBV7-8; D ambiguous. CDR3 length: 14 amino acids. Germline CDR1 SGHVS, CDR2 FQNEAQ. The V end was cut by 6 bases, the J end by 6 bases, with 14 bases between.

The V and J genes are TRBV19 and TRBJ2-7, with D unresolved. V lost 6 bases to trimming and J lost 0 bases, with 12 bases between them. CDR1 is LNHDA, CDR2 SQIVND, per germline (reference sequence). CDR3 length equals 14 residues. The CDR3 spells CASRQAGSSYEQYF. The DNA for the CDR3 is TGTGCCAGTAGGCAGGCAGGATCCTCCTACGAGCAGTACTTC.

The genes are TRBV2 and TRBJ1-4; 9 nucleotides match TRBD1. The germline gives CDR1 SNHLY, CDR2 FYNNEI. The CDR3 is made up of 16 amino acids. Trimming at V came to 2 bases and at J to 11 bases, leaving 12 bases not matched to a gene. CDR3 in amino acids: CASSELPGTGRTKLFF. CDR3 sequence (DNA): TGTGCCAGCAGTGAACTCCCCGGGACAGGGCGGACGAAACTGTTTTTT.

The V call is TRBV29-1, the J call TRBJ2-3; D possibly corresponds to TRBD1 (6 bases). Germline V gene sequence: CDR1 SQVTM, CDR2 ANQGSEA. The CDR3 consists of 17 residues. V lost 2 bases, J lost 0 bases, and 18 bases lay in between. This chain's CDR3 is CSVEYALPGASTDTQYF. The CDR3 nucleotides read TGCAGCGTTGAATATGCCCTCCCAGGGGCAAGCACAGATACGCAGTATTTT.

The rearrangement links TRBV10-3 to TRBJ1-2, with TRBD1 as a possible D gene (5 bases). Trimming removed 4 bases at V and 6 bases at J, with 15 bases between. This CDR3 is built from 14 residues. Germline V gives CDR1 ENHRY, CDR2 SYGVKD. Here the CDR3 reads CAISGGNQVNGYTF. In DNA form, the CDR3 reads TGTGCCATCAGTGGGGGGAACCAGGTTAATGGCTACACCTTC.

The gene calls are TRBV7-2 and TRBJ1-1; no clear D. From germline, CDR1 is SGHTA and CDR2 FQGNSA. V gave up 6 bases and J gave up 3 bases, with 11 bases separating them. CDR3 length: 13 amino acids. The CDR3 spells CASRSDGDTEAFF. The CDR3 DNA sequence: TGTGCCAGCAGATCGGATGGGGACACTGAAGCTTTCTTT.

The gene calls are TRBV29-1 and TRBJ2-1; 10 nucleotides line up with TRBD2. V was pared by 6 bases and J by 6 bases, with 2 bases of the junction left unmatched. The CDR3 has 12 residues. Germline V gene sequence: CDR1 SQVTM, CDR2 ANQGSEA. This chain's CDR3 is CSVGTSVNEQFF. For the CDR3, the DNA is TGCAGCGTAGGGACTAGCGTCAATGAGCAGTTCTTC.

CDR3 residues: CASSTRSQGSNTDTQYF. Written as DNA, the CDR3 is TGTGCCAGTAGTACGAGAAGTCAGGGCAGTAACACAGATACGCAGTATTTT. V and J are TRBV19 and TRBJ2-3; D is perhaps TRBD1 (5 bases). The CDR3 has 17 amino acids. V dropped 4 bases and J dropped 2 bases, with 19 bases sitting between them. The V gene's germline CDR1 is LNHDA and CDR2 SQIVND (reference sequence). Full variable domain (outside the CDR3, taken from reference TRBV19 and TRBJ2-3): DGGITQSPKYLFRKEGQNVTLSCEQNLNHDAMYWYRQDPGQGLRLIYYSQIVNDFQKGDIAEGYSVSREKKESFPLTVTSAQKNPTAFYLCASSTRSQGSNTDTQYFGPGTRLTVL.

The V and J genes are TRBV6-5 and TRBJ1-3; D not resolved. CDR3 length equals 15 residues. V gave up 0 bases and J gave up 2 bases, with 8 bases separating them. Germline V gene sequence: CDR1 MNHEY, CDR2 SVGAGI. As DNA, the CDR3 is TGTGCCAGCAGTTACTCAAGGGAGGCTGGAAACACCATATATTTT. This translates into CASSYSREAGNTIYF.

V is TRBV12-3 or TRBV12-4 and J is TRBJ1-1; unclear D gene. The CDR3 consists of 12 residues. V lost 1 base to trimming and J lost 7 bases, with 7 bases between them. The CDR3 region is CASSLVVGEAFF. CDR3 sequence (DNA): TGTGCCAGCAGTTTAGTGGTCGGTGAAGCTTTCTTT.

The chain links TRBV3-1 (or the pseudogene TRBV3-2) to TRBJ1-3; D is ambiguous. The length of the CDR3 is 15 residues. From germline, CDR1 is LGHDT and CDR2 YNNKEL (reference sequence). Trimming cost V 2 bases and J 4 bases, with 12 bases left between them. The CDR3 DNA reads TGTGCCAGCAGCCAAATTGAGGTAACCGGAAACACCATATATTTT. Its protein is CASSQIEVTGNTIYF.

The V gene is TRBV4-2, the J gene TRBJ1-2, with D maybe TRBD1 (5 bases). The germline gives CDR1 LGHNA, CDR2 YNFKEQ. V was cut by 4 bases and J by 7 bases, with 19 bases left in between. The CDR3 consists of 15 residues. CDR3 in DNA: TGTGCCAGCAGCCGAATAGAGGGGTCGCCTAGTGGCTACACCTTC. Protein product: CASSRIEGSPSGYTF.

This clone was observed a few times. CDR3 sequence: CASSPRALAGSGANVLTF. CDR3 coding DNA: TGTGCCAGCAGCCCCCGGGCTTTAGCGGGCTCCGGGGCCAACGTCCTGACTTTC. The rearrangement joins TRBV9 to TRBJ2-6, with 7 bases aligning to TRBD2. Germline loops: CDR1 SGDLS, CDR2 YYNGEE. With V trimmed by 4 bases and J by 4 bases, 14 bases remained unmatched. CDR3 length: 18 residues.

This chain connects TRBV7-8 to TRBJ1-1, with a tentative D call TRBD1 (6 bases). The ends were cut back, 5 bases at V and 5 bases at J, with 12 bases in the middle. CDR1 and CDR2 (germline): SGHVS, FQNEAQ. The CDR3 is 13 residues long. The CDR3 DNA is TGTGCCAGCAGCCCCAGGGGAAGAACTGAAGCTTTCTTT. This translates into CASSPRGRTEAFF.

The chain recombines TRBV5-1 with TRBJ1-2; no definite D call. V shed 0 bases and J shed 4 bases, with 13 bases lying between them. The length of the CDR3 is 15 residues. Germline lookup yields CDR1 SGHRS and CDR2 YFSETQ. This CDR3 reads CASSLVGSAGYGYTF. CDR3 nucleotide sequence: TGCGCCAGCAGCTTGGTGGGAAGTGCGGGCTATGGCTACACCTTC.

This rearrangement joins TRBV7-2 to TRBJ1-2; 9 bases agree with TRBD1. With 4 bases clipped from V and 3 bases from J, the junction kept 6 bases outside the gene matches. The CDR3 extends over 15 amino acids. From germline, CDR1 is SGHTA and CDR2 FQGNSA. The CDR3 DNA reads as TGTGCCAGCAGCTCGTACAGGGGGCTGGACTATGGCTACACCTTC. Amino acid sequence: CASSSYRGLDYGYTF.

The rearrangement uses TRBV11-3 and TRBJ2-2; a weak D match, TRBD1 (5 bases). V lost 3 bases, J lost 4 bases, and 12 bases lay in between. Looked up from germline, CDR1 is SGHNT and CDR2 is YENEEA. This CDR3 region has 15 residues. The CDR3 DNA reads as TGTGCCAGCAGCTTGGTGGCAGGGTCCACCGGGGAGCTGTTTTTT. Its translation is CASSLVAGSTGELFF.

The genes are TRBV6-5 and TRBJ1-5; perhaps TRBD1 as D (6 bases). CDR3 length equals 13 residues. The ends were cut back, 6 bases at V and 11 bases at J, with 17 bases in the middle. Per germline, CDR1 MNHEY and CDR2 SVGAGI. As DNA, the CDR3 is TGTGCCAGCAGCCCCACGGGGGGCACGGCCCAGCATTTT. Its translation: CASSPTGGTAQHF.

This chain links TRBV6-2 or TRBV6-3 with TRBJ1-6; 7 bases are shared with TRBD1. The germline V gene encodes CDR1 MNHEY and CDR2 SVGEGT. After removal of 2 bases from V and 10 bases from J, the junction contained 11 bases not matched to a gene. The CDR3 spans 16 residues. The CDR3 DNA follows: TGTGCCAGCAGTTACCCACAGGGGATGTCACGCTCACCCCTCCACTTT. This sequence encodes CASSYPQGMSRSPLHF.

This sequence joins TRBV29-1 and TRBJ2-3, with D uncertain. The CDR3 loop spans 12 amino acids. Trimming cost V 0 bases and J 4 bases, with 5 bases left between them. CDR1 is SQVTM and CDR2 is ANQGSEA in the germline V gene. The CDR3 DNA reads as TGCAGCGTTGAAGATGGGTCAGATACGCAGTATTTT. Protein sequence: CSVEDGSDTQYF.

This chain links TRBV19 with TRBJ2-7; TRBD1 might be the D (5 bases). Germline lookup yields CDR1 LNHDA and CDR2 SQIVND (reference sequence). V shed 3 bases and J shed 5 bases, with 11 bases lying between them. This CDR3 has 13 residues. The DNA for the CDR3 is TGTGCCAGTAGTATTACAGGTCTCGACGAGCAGTACTTC. It yields the protein CASSITGLDEQYF.

The count of this clone is one. The V and J genes are TRBV12-5 and TRBJ1-3; a weak D match, TRBD1 (6 bases). V lost 0 bases and J lost 0, with 15 bases in between. Germline lookup yields CDR1 LGHNT and CDR2 FRNRAP. The CDR3 has 18 amino acids. CDR3 DNA sequence: TGTGCTAGTGGTTTGGTAGTGGCAGGGGTGATCTCTGGAAACACCATATATTTT. Translated: CASGLVVAGVISGNTIYF.

The chain links TRBV12-2 to TRBJ2-1; the DNA was not compared with TRBD2, the D call given in the table. TRBV12-2 is a recognized pseudogene. This CDR3 has 12 amino acids. DNA of the CDR3: TGTGCAAGTCGCTTGACGGGGAGTGAGCAGTTCTTC. Protein sequence: CASRLTGSEQFF.

This clone appeared once. V is TRBV4-3 and J is TRBJ1-2, with 8 bases lining up with TRBD1. Per the germline V gene, CDR1 is LGHNA and CDR2 is YSLEER. CDR3 length: 15 residues. The V segment lost 4 bases and the J segment 8 bases; nucleotides outside the gene matches: 12. The CDR3 nucleotides read TGCGCCAGCAGCCTAATCAAACAGGGGGTAGAAGGCTACACCTTC. Translating it yields CASSLIKQGVEGYTF.

This chain links TRBV6-2 or TRBV6-3 with TRBJ2-3; perhaps D is TRBD1 or TRBD2 (5 bases each). The CDR3 consists of 12 residues. Trimming took 2 bases from V and 9 from J, leaving 9 bases between them. The germline CDR1 and CDR2 sequences are MNHEY and SVGEGT. The CDR3 protein is CASSYPEGTQYF. Here the CDR3 DNA reads TGTGCCAGCAGTTACCCCGAGGGGACGCAGTATTTT.

V gene TRBV4-1 combines with J gene TRBJ1-2; D is ambiguous. The V end was cut by 0 bases, the J end by 2 bases, with 10 bases between. The CDR3 runs to 15 residues. Germline CDR1 and CDR2: MGHRA and YSYEKL. The CDR3 nucleotides read TGCGCCAGCAGCCAAGACCCCAGTGGGAACTATGGCTACACCTTC. Encoded protein: CASSQDPSGNYGYTF.

V usage is TRBV25-1 and J usage is TRBJ1-1, with D perhaps matching TRBD1 (6 bases). Trimming took 7 bases from V and 1 from J, leaving 10 bases between them. The V gene's germline CDR1 is MGHDK and CDR2 SYGVNS. The CDR3 has 13 residues. The CDR3 is CASISGANTEAFF. The DNA for the CDR3 is TGTGCCAGCATATCAGGGGCGAACACTGAAGCTTTCTTT.

The rearrangement joins TRBV6-1 to TRBJ1-2, with 7 bases fitting TRBD1. J lost 1 base, V lost 7 bases, and 9 bases had no gene match. This CDR3 comprises 15 residues. Germline V CDR1 and CDR2: MNHNS, SASEGT. For the CDR3, the DNA is TGTGCCAGCACTCCTAGGGGACAGAGTAACTATGGCTACACCTTC. Protein sequence: CASTPRGQSNYGYTF.